This T cell receptor (beta chain) was retrieved from a study of lymphopenia after photon versus proton radiotherapy. Using immunoSEQ multiplex PCR, the repertoire was profiled, and TCRdb retains in-frame clones only, with some absent. This table holds 70,000 or so clones, roughly 91% found once. The CDR3 consists of 15 residues. Germline assignment: CDR1 MDHEN and CDR2 SYDVKM. V was clipped by 4 bases and J by 0 bases, with 10 bases between them. The TCR originated in a woman in her 70s with pancreatic cancer. Here the sequenced sample was peripheral blood, taken from a patient treated with photon-based radiotherapy. J is TRBJ2-4 and V is TRBV28; D call uncertain. The CDR3 region is CASSSGELAKNIQYF. The CDR3 DNA reads as TGTGCCAGCAGTTCAGGAGAACTAGCCAAAAACATTCAGTACTTC.